This TCR beta chain was captured by sequencing in a study of blood T cell repertoires in COVID-19. Study summary: The study drew acute and convalescent COVID-19 samples from the United States, Italy and Spain.

A single count supports this clone. Its ends do not fully match the called genes, so a read error is possible. The CDR3 sequence is 15 residues long. Germline values: CDR1 SNHLY, CDR2 FYNNEI. Authors' methods: Reference gene primer amplification in the assay estimated nucleated cell counts. Some clones are missing from TCRdb's copy, which holds only in-frame ones; the method was immunoSEQ multiplex PCR. That table gives V, J and clone size, and the DNA gave D and trimming. The top ten hold 3.5% to 4.5% of the sample, which has some 130,000 clones, roughly 85% seen once. The sequence came from a man between 60 and 75 years old with acute or convalescent COVID-19. The sequencing sample was made of peripheral blood. The chain joins TRBV2 to TRBJ2-7; 7 bases align to TRBD2. The DNA for the CDR3 is TGTGCCAGCAGTGCAGGGCGGGAGCCCTCCCACGAGCAGTACTTC. Translated, it gives CASSAGREPSHEQYF.